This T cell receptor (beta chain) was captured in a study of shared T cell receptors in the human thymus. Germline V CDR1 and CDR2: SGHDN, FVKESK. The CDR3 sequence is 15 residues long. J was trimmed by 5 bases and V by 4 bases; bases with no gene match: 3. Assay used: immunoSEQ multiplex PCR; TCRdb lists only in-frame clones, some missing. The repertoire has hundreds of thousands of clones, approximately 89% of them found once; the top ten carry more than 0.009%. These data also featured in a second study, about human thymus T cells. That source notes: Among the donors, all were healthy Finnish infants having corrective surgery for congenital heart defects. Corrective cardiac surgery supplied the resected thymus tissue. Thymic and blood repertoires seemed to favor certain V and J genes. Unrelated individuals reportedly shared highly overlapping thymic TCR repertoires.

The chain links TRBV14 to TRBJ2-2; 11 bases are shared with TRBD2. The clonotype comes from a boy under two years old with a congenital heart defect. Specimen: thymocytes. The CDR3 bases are TGTGCCAGCAGCCCCCGACTAGCGGGAACCGGGGAGCTGTTTTTT. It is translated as CASSPRLAGTGELFF.